A few counts support the clone carrying this TCR beta chain. Its antigen remains unidentified. V lost 3 bases, J lost 1 base, and 8 bases stayed unmatched. The V gene's germline CDR1 is SGHRS and CDR2 YFSETQ. The CDR3 length is 16 residues. This sample was included in a study of T cells in Graves' hyperthyroidism and ophthalmopathy. The study, taken as a whole, reports: Classification by a 13 V-J model distinguished ophthalmopathy from stable hyperthyroidism. Median prediction lead before ophthalmopathy onset was 6.5 months with the model.

RNA transcripts provided the source from which TCR beta CDR3 regions were amplified. With the HTBI primer set, the TCR CDR3 went through a first round of RT-PCR. TCRdb redid the calling of the multiplex PCR reads with MiXCR, one entry per CDR3 protein. The table lists 500,000 or so distinct CDR3 sequences, roughly 18% of them singletons. Diagnosing involved the use of clinical symptoms, serum thyroxine and TRAb, thyroid ultrasound and orbital computed tomography. PBMCs were sourced from less than 13 ml fresh peripheral blood. The V and J genes are TRBV5-1 and TRBJ1-1; 8 bases fit TRBD1. Sample: blood. The source of this sequence is a woman between 18 and 30 years old with Graves' ophthalmopathy. Here the CDR3 reads CASSWTWGQANTEAFF. CDR3 sequence (DNA): TGCGCCAGCAGCTGGACTTGGGGACAGGCGAACACTGAAGCTTTCTTT.